This T cell receptor (beta chain) derives from a study of T cell responses to AZD1222 COVID-19 vaccine. The overall study: Second-dose timings of about 4 or about 12 weeks were pooled.

Study outcomes and limitations: In a largely white British group with more females than males, clonal diversity was possibly underestimated. Nearly half of spike-specific TCRs reportedly target unmutated variant regions.

The CDR3 runs 14 residues. Trimming took 4 bases from V and 3 from J, leaving 13 bases between them. Germline V gives CDR1 SGHDN, CDR2 FVKESK. As for this clone: What it binds is unknown.

The repertoire was sequenced with immunoSEQ multiplex PCR; TCRdb's copy has only in-frame clones and lacks some. The sample lists about 110,000 clones, 80% to 95% occurring once. This sequence was found in an adult in good health. The V and J genes are TRBV14 and TRBJ2-7, with D maybe TRBD2 (6 bases). The specimen comprised peripheral blood, sampled on day 0 of AZD1222 vaccination. The CDR3 region is CASSLGISGYEQYF. The CDR3 coding sequence is TGTGCCAGCAGCCTTGGGATTAGCGGCTACGAGCAGTACTTC.